This note documents a single TCR beta chain sequence. The antigen remains undetermined. This specimen belongs to a study of shared clonotypes between healthy human individuals. Study-wide results and limits: Approximately 5% was the fraction of naive CD4 clonotypes found shared across a few donors.

The V segment lost 3 bases and the J segment 5 bases; nucleotides outside the gene matches: 10. Per the germline V gene, CDR1 is KGHSH and CDR2 is LQKENI. CDR3 length: 16 amino acids. In the sorted-subset replicate PCRs, 150 to 200 ng DNA, 29,000 or so T cell genomes, was used. Profiling relied on immunoSEQ multiplex PCR, and the TCRdb table lists in-frame clones only, not all of them. Of about 1.5 million clones listed, nearly 99% are singletons. Those who donated, Caucasian adults without exception, all lived in Nashville, Tennessee. CD4+ cells were split into CD45RA+ naive and CD45RA-negative memory subsets.

The TCR sequence derives from a man younger than 40 in good health. The chain uses TRBV18 and TRBJ2-1; the match to TRBD2 covers 7 bases. Sequenced sample: naive CD4+ T cells sorted from blood. Subset noted: CD45RA+ positively selected. CDR3 in DNA: TGTGCCAGCTCACCTTATAGCGGGCGGGCCGACAATGAGCAGTTCTTC. Its protein is CASSPYSGRADNEQFF. Drawing the rest from reference TRBV18 and TRBJ2-1, the complete variable domain is NAGVMQNPRHLVRRRGQEARLRCSPMKGHSHVYWYRQLPEEGLKFMVYLQKENIIDESGMPKERFSAEFPKEGPSILRIQQVVRGDSAAYFCASSPYSGRADNEQFFGPGTRLTVL.